This T cell receptor (beta chain) was sequenced during a study of blood T cell repertoires in COVID-19. Study-wide background: Acute and convalescent COVID-19 specimens originated in the United States, Italy and Spain.

With 4 bases removed from V and 9 bases from J, the gap between germline ends came to 13 bases. This CDR3 has 14 amino acids. Looked up from germline, CDR1 is MDHEN and CDR2 is SYDVKM. Study processing details: Reference gene primer amplification gave nucleated cell count estimates. Clones were read by immunoSEQ multiplex PCR, and TCRdb kept only the in-frame ones, dropping some. That table gives V, J and clone size, and the DNA gave D and trimming. There are some 220,000 clones in the sample; 80% occur only once, and about 13% lies in the top ten. The sequencing sample was made of peripheral blood. The TCR comes from a human donor in a cohort sampled during active COVID-19. This chain links TRBV28 with TRBJ1-6, with D unclear. The CDR3 DNA is TGTGCCAGCAGTTGGACCACTAGATCTTCACCCCTCCACTTT. It yields the protein CASSWTTRSSPLHF. The full variable domain, rest sourced from reference TRBV28 and TRBJ1-6, is DVKVTQSSRYLVKRTGEKVFLECVQDMDHENMFWYRQDPGLGLRLIYFSYDVKMKEKGDIPEGYSVSREKKERFSLILESASTNQTSMYLCASSWTTRSSPLHFGNGTRLTVT.